Presented here are 26 T cell receptor beta chains from one specimen sequenced in a study of early T cells in non-severe SARS-CoV-2 infection (dated by TCRdb to 2020 to 2023). The library was prepared using 5' RACE. TCRdb names NextSeq 500 as the instrument used. TCRdb ran its own pipeline on the public reads, namely fastp trimming at Q25 and MiXCR clone calling, and kept in-frame beta chains. Rows with a matching CDR3 protein are joined into one entry that keeps the most common DNA and genes. This sample holds just over 95,000 distinct CDR3 sequences; 9.5% to 12% were observed only once. The ten largest clones represent roughly 5% of the sample. The sample taken for sequencing was whole blood. The source is an adult who was a healthcare worker with PCR-confirmed SARS-CoV-2 infection or an uninfected control (not recorded which).

V usage is TRBV27 and J usage is TRBJ2-1; 8 bases map to TRBD2. Germline assignment: CDR1 MNHEY and CDR2 SMNVEV (reference sequence). This CDR3 contains 11 residues. Unmatched junction bases numbered 3, after V lost 3 bases and J lost 14 bases. As DNA, the CDR3 is TGTGCCAGCAGTTTCGGGACTAGTAAGTTCTTC. The encoded protein is CASSFGTSKFF.

This clonotype turned up a few times. The CDR3 DNA follows: TGTGCCAGCAGTAATGGGGGGAACTATGGCTACACCTTC. It translates to CASSNGGNYGYTF. The chain employs TRBV6-6 and TRBJ1-2; D might be TRBD1 (5 bases). This CDR3 contains 13 residues. Germline CDR1 is MNHNY and CDR2 is SVGAGI (reference sequence). The ends were cut back, 5 bases at V and 2 bases at J, with 9 bases in the middle.

This clonotype was seen a handful of times. V and J are TRBV5-4 and TRBJ2-1; D remains ambiguous. Between the trimmed V and J ends, which lost 5 bases and 7 bases, there was a span of 13 bases. The CDR3 is 13 residues long. The germline V gene encodes CDR1 SGHNT and CDR2 YYREEE (reference sequence). The CDR3 spells CASRDSHRNEQFF. The CDR3 DNA is TGTGCCAGCAGGGATAGCCACCGAAATGAGCAGTTCTTC.

A few counts support this clonotype. The chain employs TRBV5-1 and TRBJ1-1, with TRBD1 matching 8 bases. Trimming removed 4 bases from V and 2 bases from J; junction bases left unmatched: 4. Germline-derived CDR1 and CDR2 are SGHRS and YFSETQ. The CDR3 loop spans 14 amino acids. CDR3 region: CASSAQGVNTEAFF. In DNA form, the CDR3 reads TGCGCCAGCAGCGCACAGGGGGTAAACACTGAAGCTTTCTTT.

The table lists this clonotype with many counts. The V and J genes are TRBV5-1 and TRBJ1-2; maybe TRBD1 (5 bases). Germline V gene data show CDR1 as SGHRS and CDR2 as YFSETQ. V shed 1 base and J shed 10 bases, with 20 bases lying between them. The CDR3 totals 15 residues. This CDR3 reads CASSLWGRISDDYTF. CDR3 coding DNA: TGCGCCAGCAGCTTGTGGGGCAGAATCAGTGATGACTACACCTTC.

This clonotype has more than one count but fewer than ten. This chain joins TRBV12-3 or TRBV12-4 and TRBJ1-2, with D possibly TRBD1 on 5 matching bases. The CDR3 consists of 14 residues. V shed 7 bases and J shed 4 bases, with 16 bases lying between them. DNA for the CDR3: TGTGCCAGCACCTTGGGGGGTCGTAGCTATGGCTACACCTTC. It translates to CASTLGGRSYGYTF.

The rearrangement uses TRBV14 and TRBJ2-5; D gene uncertain. Germline loops: CDR1 SGHDN, CDR2 FVKESK. The CDR3 totals 13 residues. V dropped 1 base and J dropped 4 bases, with 7 bases sitting between them. The chain's CDR3 is CASSQARSETQYF. The CDR3 DNA reads TGTGCCAGCAGCCAAGCCCGATCAGAGACCCAGTACTTC.

Worth noting for this clonotype: A read error may explain this, as a much larger clone is one base away. The rearrangement joins TRBV20-1 to TRBJ2-1, with TRBD2 matching over 9 bases. The CDR3 is 14 amino acids. The ends lost 5 bases at V and 7 bases at J; junction bases unmatched: 9. The germline CDR1 and CDR2 sequences are DFQATT and SNEGSKA (reference sequence). The DNA of the CDR3 is TGCAGTGCTGACCTAGCGGGACCACTGAATGAGCAGTTCTTC. Encoded protein: CSADLAGPLNEQFF.

This chain joins TRBV30 and TRBJ2-7, with no clear D. V shed 4 bases and J shed 3 bases, with 7 bases lying between them. Germline V lookup: CDR1 GTSNPN, CDR2 SVGIG (reference sequence). CDR3 length equals 11 residues. The CDR3 sequence is CAWMWDYEQYF. In nucleotides, the CDR3 is TGTGCCTGGATGTGGGACTACGAGCAGTACTTC.

This clonotype was seen only a few times. The gene calls are TRBV28 and TRBJ1-3; D call uncertain. Trimming shortened V by 8 bases and J by 0 bases, and 11 bases separated the two germline ends. CDR3 length: 14 amino acids. Per the germline V gene, CDR1 is MDHEN and CDR2 is SYDVKM. CDR3 nucleotide sequence: TGTGCCAGCCAGGACGGAACCTCTGGAAACACCATATATTTT. Translated: CASQDGTSGNTIYF.

V gene TRBV30 combines with J gene TRBJ1-5, with 7 nucleotides matching TRBD1. The CDR3 extends over 14 amino acids. Germline V gives CDR1 GTSNPN, CDR2 SVGIG (reference sequence). Trimming removed 1 base from V and 3 bases from J; junction bases left unmatched: 3. DNA for the CDR3: TGTGCCTGGAGTGAAGGGACAGTCAATCAGCCCCAGCATTTT. It yields the protein CAWSEGTVNQPQHF.

In its sample, this clonotype was seen many times. This chain connects TRBV10-2 to TRBJ2-1; D is perhaps TRBD1 (6 bases). The germline V and J ends were trimmed by 6 bases and 3 bases, with 9 bases remaining between them. CDR3 length: 13 amino acids. Germline V lookup: CDR1 WSHSY, CDR2 SAAADI. CDR3 coding DNA: TGCGCCAGCAGCCCGGACAGCTACAATGAGCAGTTCTTC. Its protein product is CASSPDSYNEQFF.

V and J are TRBV20-1 and TRBJ1-5; D gene uncertain. V lost 4 bases to trimming and J lost 7 bases, with 11 bases between them. This CDR3 contains 12 residues. Per the germline V gene, CDR1 is DFQATT and CDR2 is SNEGSKA (reference sequence). The CDR3 DNA sequence: TGCAGTGCTAACGTTGGGAGGCAGCCCCAGCATTTT. This codes for CSANVGRQPQHF.

The sample holds a few counts of this clonotype. J is TRBJ1-6 and V is TRBV28, with D hard to call. Trimming cost V 6 bases and J 0 bases, with 9 bases left between them. The CDR3 consists of 15 residues. The germline V gene has CDR1 MDHEN and CDR2 SYDVKM. The CDR3 sequence: CASRPGLSYNSPLHF. In DNA, the CDR3 is TGTGCCAGCAGGCCGGGCCTCTCCTATAATTCACCCCTCCACTTT. The whole variable domain, filled in from reference TRBV28 and TRBJ1-6, reads DVKVTQSSRYLVKRTGEKVFLECVQDMDHENMFWYRQDPGLGLRLIYFSYDVKMKEKGDIPEGYSVSREKKERFSLILESASTNQTSMYLCASRPGLSYNSPLHFGNGTRLTVT.

This CDR3 is CASGIAGGRPYEQYF. The CDR3 DNA reads as TGCGCCAGCGGAATAGCGGGGGGCCGACCCTACGAGCAGTACTTC. The J gene is TRBJ2-7, the V gene TRBV5-1, with 10 positions matching TRBD2. The CDR3 is 15 amino acids. The trim removed 7 bases at V and 2 bases at J, leaving 9 bases unmatched. The germline V gene has CDR1 SGHRS and CDR2 YFSETQ.

The chain is built from TRBV5-1 and TRBJ2-2, with TRBD1 identical over 10 bases. With 3 bases clipped from V and 4 bases from J, the junction kept 3 bases outside the gene matches. Germline V gives CDR1 SGHRS, CDR2 YFSETQ. The CDR3 spans 15 residues. The CDR3 DNA is TGCGCCAGCAGCTCCAGGGACAGGGGCACCGGGGAGCTGTTTTTT. Protein sequence: CASSSRDRGTGELFF. Variable domain in full (rest from reference TRBV5-1 and TRBJ2-2): KAGVTQTPRYLIKTRGQQVTLSCSPISGHRSVSWYQQTPGQGLQFLFEYFSETQRNKGNFPGRFSGRQFSNSRSEMNVSTLELGDSALYLCASSSRDRGTGELFFGEGSRLTVL.

The rearrangement links TRBV12-3 or TRBV12-4 to TRBJ2-1; D may be TRBD1 (6 bases). This CDR3 has 15 amino acids. V was shortened by 6 bases and J by 6 bases, with 18 bases between the two germline ends. CDR3 nucleotides: TGTGCCAGCAGGAGCCCTACAGGGTTGGTCAATGAGCAGTTCTTC. Amino acid sequence: CASRSPTGLVNEQFF.

The rearrangement uses TRBV19 and TRBJ2-3, with a possible D match to TRBD1 (6 bases). The CDR3 contains 17 residues. CDR1 and CDR2 from the germline V gene are LNHDA and SQIVND (reference sequence). The germline V and J ends were trimmed by 6 bases and 3 bases, with 22 bases remaining between them. The CDR3 sequence: CASSEGDLNSRTDTQYF. Written as DNA, the CDR3 is TGTGCCAGTAGCGAGGGGGACCTCAACTCGCGGACAGATACGCAGTATTTT.

This clonotype was seen at least ten times. The V gene is TRBV18, the J gene TRBJ2-3; possible D gene TRBD2, 5 bases. Germline assignment: CDR1 KGHSH and CDR2 LQKENI. The V end lost 2 bases, the J end lost 5 bases, and 14 bases lay between the germline ends. CDR3 length equals 15 residues. CDR3 region: CASSPGGPPQDTQYF. The CDR3 DNA reads TGTGCCAGCTCACCAGGAGGTCCTCCCCAAGATACGCAGTATTTT.

This chain joins TRBV9 and TRBJ1-2; D may be TRBD1 (5 bases). Trimming shortened V by 3 bases and J by 0 bases, and 12 bases separated the two germline ends. This CDR3 spans 15 amino acids. Looked up from germline, CDR1 is SGDLS and CDR2 is YYNGEE. The CDR3 loop is CASSAQSRANYGYTF. The CDR3 coding sequence is TGTGCCAGCAGCGCCCAATCCAGGGCTAACTATGGCTACACCTTC.

This clonotype was detected many times. The chain combines TRBV29-1 with TRBJ2-2, with 10 nucleotides matching TRBD2. The J segment lost 4 bases and the V segment lost 8 bases, leaving 7 bases of the junction unmatched. This CDR3 is built from 14 residues. CDR1 and CDR2 from the germline V gene are SQVTM and ANQGSEA. The CDR3 here is CSISSGSLTGELFF. The CDR3, as DNA: TGCAGCATCTCTAGCGGGAGTCTCACCGGGGAGCTGTTTTTT.

This clonotype was recorded at least ten times. The CDR3 loop is CASSLSFGQGALGAKNIQYF. Written as DNA, the CDR3 is TGCGCCAGCAGCCTATCCTTCGGACAGGGGGCCCTAGGAGCCAAAAACATTCAGTACTTC. The J gene is TRBJ2-4, the V gene TRBV5-1; TRBD1 aligns across 11 bases. V lost 4 bases, J lost 0 bases, and 15 bases stayed unmatched. CDR3 size: 20 residues. The V gene's germline CDR1 is SGHRS and CDR2 YFSETQ.

The CDR3 nucleotides read TGTGCCAGTAGTATCGGGAGTCGGCAGGGAAACATTCAGTACTTC. It is translated as CASSIGSRQGNIQYF. This rearrangement joins TRBV19 to TRBJ2-4; the D gene is possibly TRBD2 (6 bases). Germline V gene data show CDR1 as LNHDA and CDR2 as SQIVND (reference sequence). The CDR3 extends over 15 amino acids. The germline V and J ends were trimmed by 3 bases and 6 bases, with 15 bases remaining between them.

This clonotype was counted only a few times. J is TRBJ2-6 and V is TRBV11-2, with a weak D call TRBD1 (5 bases). Germline assignment: CDR1 SGHAT and CDR2 FQNNGV. The CDR3 loop spans 16 amino acids. V shed 4 bases and J shed 1 base, with 11 bases lying between them. CDR3 in DNA: TGTGCCAGCAGCTCCGACAGCGCGTCTGGGGCCAACGTCCTGACTTTC. Translation: CASSSDSASGANVLTF.

The chain is built from TRBV21-1 and TRBJ1-2; the table's D call, TRBD1, was not checked against the DNA. TRBV21-1 is annotated as a pseudogene. The CDR3 loop spans 15 amino acids. CDR3 coding DNA: TGTGCCAGCAGCACCCCCGAGACAGGGTTGGAGGGCTACACCTTC. It encodes CASSTPETGLEGYTF.

This clonotype turned up a few times. The chain employs TRBV7-9 and TRBJ1-1; D possibly corresponds to TRBD1 (5 bases). Trimming removed 4 bases from V and 0 bases from J, with 12 bases in between. The CDR3 loop spans 15 amino acids. In germline, CDR1 is SEHNR, CDR2 FQNEAQ (reference sequence). CDR3 nucleotide sequence: TGTGCCAGCAGCTCCCGACAGAAACTGAACACTGAAGCTTTCTTT. It specifies CASSSRQKLNTEAFF.